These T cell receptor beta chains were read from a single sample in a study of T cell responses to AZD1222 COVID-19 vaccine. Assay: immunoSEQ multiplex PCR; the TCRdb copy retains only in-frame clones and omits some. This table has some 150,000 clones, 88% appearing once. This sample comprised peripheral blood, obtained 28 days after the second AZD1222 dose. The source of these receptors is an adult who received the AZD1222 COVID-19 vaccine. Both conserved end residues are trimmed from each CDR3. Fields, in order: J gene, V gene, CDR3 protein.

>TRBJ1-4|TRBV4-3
ASSQVQGSTNEKLF
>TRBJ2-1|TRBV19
ASSPGQGGSYNEQF
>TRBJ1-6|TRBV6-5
ASSLQQPNSPLH
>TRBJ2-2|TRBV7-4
ASSTLAGASFANTGELF
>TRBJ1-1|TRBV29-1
SVDIRLSEAF
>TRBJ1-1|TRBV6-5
ASSYSPGMNTEAF
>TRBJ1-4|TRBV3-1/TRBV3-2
ASSQDQTGDREKLF
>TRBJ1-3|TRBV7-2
ASSLEADSFTSGNTIY
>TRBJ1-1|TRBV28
ASSYGSTEAF
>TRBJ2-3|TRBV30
AWSNSGGARTQY
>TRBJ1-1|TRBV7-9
ASSSLGAQGTEAF
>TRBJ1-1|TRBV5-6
ASSFVGPTEAF
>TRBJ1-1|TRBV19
ASSKTGTVAMNTEAF
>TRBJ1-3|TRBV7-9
ASSLGPGSSRPNTIY
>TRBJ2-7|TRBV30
AWSPRGQRYEQY
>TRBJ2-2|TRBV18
ASSLDWDNTGELF
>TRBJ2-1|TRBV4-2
ASSPGQGRNEQF
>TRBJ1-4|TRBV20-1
SARGNEKLF
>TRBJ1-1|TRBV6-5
ASSYGTEAF
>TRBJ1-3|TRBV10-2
ASTRGAGNTIY
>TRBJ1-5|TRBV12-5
ASELQGPQPQH
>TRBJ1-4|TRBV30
AWTGLTNEKLF
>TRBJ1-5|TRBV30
AWSALGQGVQPQH
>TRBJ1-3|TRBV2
ASRDRVAGNTIY
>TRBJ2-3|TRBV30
AWSGLPGADTQY
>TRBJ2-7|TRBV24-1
ATRGSWVYEQY
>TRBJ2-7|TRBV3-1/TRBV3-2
ASSQSAGGISYEQY
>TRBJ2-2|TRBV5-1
ASSLILGTNTGELF
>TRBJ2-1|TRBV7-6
ASSRASTSGRHNEQF
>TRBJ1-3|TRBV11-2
ASSLDGRGSGISGNTIY
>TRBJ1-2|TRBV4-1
ASSQGTGINYGYT
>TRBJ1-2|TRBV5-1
ASSLLAGTDHGYT
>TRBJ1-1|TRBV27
ASSQGVAAHSEAF
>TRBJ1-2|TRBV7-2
ASSFSPPGGEYSYGGYT
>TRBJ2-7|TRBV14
ASSQGPSYEQY
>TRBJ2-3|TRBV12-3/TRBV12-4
ASTEGLRDTQY
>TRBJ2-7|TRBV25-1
ASSDQHPLRQSYEQY
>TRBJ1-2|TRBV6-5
ASRNRQGGYT
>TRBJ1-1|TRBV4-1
ASSPPGREAF
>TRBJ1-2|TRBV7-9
ASSSPGYGYT
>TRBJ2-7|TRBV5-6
ASSLQLRGEQY
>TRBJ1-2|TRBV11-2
ASSFPTDYGYT
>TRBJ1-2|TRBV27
ASAKQGFPDGYT
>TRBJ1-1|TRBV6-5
ASSPPGNTEAF
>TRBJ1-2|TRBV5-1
ASRPGQSANYGYT
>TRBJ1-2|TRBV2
ASKRDGYT
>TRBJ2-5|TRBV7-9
ASSLTKETQY
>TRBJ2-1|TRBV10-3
AASPGTGVNEQF
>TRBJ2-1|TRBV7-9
ASSSNRGNEQF
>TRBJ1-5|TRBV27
ASSWGPYSNQPQH
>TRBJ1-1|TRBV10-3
AIEEGLGTEAF
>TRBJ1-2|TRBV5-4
CSGGDYGYT
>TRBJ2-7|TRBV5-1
ASSIGTVGSYEQY